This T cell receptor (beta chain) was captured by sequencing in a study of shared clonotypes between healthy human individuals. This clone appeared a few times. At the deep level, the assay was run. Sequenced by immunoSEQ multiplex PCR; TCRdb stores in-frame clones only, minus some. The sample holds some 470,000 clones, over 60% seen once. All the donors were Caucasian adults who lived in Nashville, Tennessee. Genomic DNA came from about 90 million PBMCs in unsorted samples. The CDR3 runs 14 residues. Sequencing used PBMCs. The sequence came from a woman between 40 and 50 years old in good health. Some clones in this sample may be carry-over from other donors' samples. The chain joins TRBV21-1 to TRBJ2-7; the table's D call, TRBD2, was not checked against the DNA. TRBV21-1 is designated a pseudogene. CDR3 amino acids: CASPSGRAYCEQYF. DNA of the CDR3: TGTGCCAGTCCTAGCGGGAGGGCCTATTGCGAGCAGTACTTC.